This T cell receptor (beta chain) is drawn from a study of molecular identifiers for immune sequencing clone quantification. Using 10%, 30% or 50% RNA, naive CD8 libraries were derived from about 21,000 to 970,000 sorted cells. Sorting selected naive CD8 T cells with a CD8+CD4-CCR7+CD45RA+ phenotype. From germline, CDR1 is KGHSH and CDR2 LQKENI. The CDR3 is 16 amino acids. Trimming took 3 bases from V and 3 from J, leaving 17 bases between them. In this sample, this clonotype turned up a few times. Generation of bulk TCR libraries relied on previously described methods and listed TCR primers. TCRdb called the PCR reads again in MiXCR, with one record for every CDR3 protein. This table holds about 97,000 distinct CDR3 sequences, around 37% found once.

Sequences were obtained from naive CD8+ T cells from blood, with Jurkat cell RNA spiked in. Described subset: FACS-sorted CD8+CD4-CCR7+CD45RA+ naive T cells. The J gene is TRBJ1-1, the V gene TRBV18; maybe TRBD1 (6 bases). The sequence came from a human donor in good health. Some libraries in this study had Jurkat cell RNA spiked in. The CDR3 DNA reads TGTGCCAGCTCACCGGGGGGGCAGGTGTGGTACACTGAAGCTTTCTTT. This translates into CASSPGGQVWYTEAFF.